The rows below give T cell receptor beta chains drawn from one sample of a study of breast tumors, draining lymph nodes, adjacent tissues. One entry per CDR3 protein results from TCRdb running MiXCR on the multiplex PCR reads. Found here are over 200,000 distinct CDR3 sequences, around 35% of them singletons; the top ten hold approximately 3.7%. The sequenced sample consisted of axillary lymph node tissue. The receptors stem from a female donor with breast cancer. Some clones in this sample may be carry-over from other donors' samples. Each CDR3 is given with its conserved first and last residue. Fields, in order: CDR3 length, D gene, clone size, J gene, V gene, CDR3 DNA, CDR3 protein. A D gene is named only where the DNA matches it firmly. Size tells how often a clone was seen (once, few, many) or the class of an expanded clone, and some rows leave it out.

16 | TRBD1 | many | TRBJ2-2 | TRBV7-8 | TGTGCCAGCAGCGATAGACAGGGGAAGGACACCGGGGAGCTGTTTTTT | CASSDRQGKDTGELFF
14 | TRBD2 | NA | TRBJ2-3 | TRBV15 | TGTGCCACCAGCAGGTCCATGGGAGGGCAAAGGCAGTATTTT | CATSRSMGGQRQYF
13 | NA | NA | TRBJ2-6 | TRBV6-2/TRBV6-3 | TGTGCCAGCAGGGACATAGGGGCCAACGTCCTGACTTTC | CASRDIGANVLTF
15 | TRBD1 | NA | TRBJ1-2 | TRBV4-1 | TGCGCCAGCAGCCAGGAGAGGGGACAGGGCGGTGGAAACACCTTC | CASSQERGQGGGNTF
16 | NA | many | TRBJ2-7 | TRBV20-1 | TGCAGTGCTAGAGAATCAGACTACCTCACCTCCTACGAGCAGTACTTC | CSARESDYLTSYEQYF
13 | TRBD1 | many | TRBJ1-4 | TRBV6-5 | TGTGCCAGCCGTCAACCGGGACAGGATACACTGTTTTTT | CASRQPGQDTLFF
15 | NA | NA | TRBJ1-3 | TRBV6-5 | TGTGCCAGCAGCAGGGAGGCTGGATCTGGAAACACCATATATTTT | CASSREAGSGNTIYF
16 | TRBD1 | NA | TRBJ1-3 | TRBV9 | TGTGCTAGAGATCCCACACAGGGGCGAGGGGGAAACACCATATATTTT | CARDPTQGRGGNTIYF
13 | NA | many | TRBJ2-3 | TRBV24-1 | TGTGCCACCGACAGTAGTGGCACAGATACGCAGTATTTT | CATDSSGTDTQYF
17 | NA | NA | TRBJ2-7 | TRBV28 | TGTGCCAGCAGTTTAATTGCATCGCGGCCTTCTTCCTACGAGCAGTACTTC | CASSLIASRPSSYEQYF
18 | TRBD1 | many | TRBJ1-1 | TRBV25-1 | TGTGCCAGCAGTGATCAGGCAATGTGGACAGGGGCGCTCACTGAAGCTTTCTTT | CASSDQAMWTGALTEAFF
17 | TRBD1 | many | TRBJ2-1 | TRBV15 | TGTGCCACCAGCAGAGGATCCGGGACAGCACCGTACAATGAGCAGTTCTTC | CATSRGSGTAPYNEQFF
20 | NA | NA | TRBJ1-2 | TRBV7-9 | NA | CASSFYICSVQGLTNYGYTF
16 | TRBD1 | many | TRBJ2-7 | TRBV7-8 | TGTGCCAGCAGCTTAGTGAACCGGGACAGGGTAGTCGGGCAGTACTTC | CASSLVNRDRVVGQYF
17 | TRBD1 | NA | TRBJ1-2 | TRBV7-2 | TGTGCCAGCAGCTTAAAAGGGAGGGGACAGGGGCTCTATGGCTACACCTTC | CASSLKGRGQGLYGYTF
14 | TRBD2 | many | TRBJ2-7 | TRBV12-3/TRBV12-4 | TGTGCCAGCAGCAGGACTAGCGATACCTACGAGCAGTACTTC | CASSRTSDTYEQYF
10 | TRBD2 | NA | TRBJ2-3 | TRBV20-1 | TGCAGTGCTAGGCGTAGCGGGAGGGCCTTT | CSARRSGRAF
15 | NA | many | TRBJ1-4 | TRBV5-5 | TGTGCCAGCAGCTTGGCCACCGGGACGGCCGAAAAACTGTTTTTT | CASSLATGTAEKLFF
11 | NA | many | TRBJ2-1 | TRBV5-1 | TGCGCCAGCAGCCTTAGCGGCGAGCAGTTCTTC | CASSLSGEQFF
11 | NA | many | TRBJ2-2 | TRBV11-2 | TGTGCCAGCAGCTTAGCCGGGGAGCTGTTTTTT | CASSLAGELFF
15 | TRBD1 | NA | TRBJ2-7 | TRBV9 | TGTGCCAGCAGCCGGCGGGGGACAGGGGCCTACGAGCAGTACTTC | CASSRRGTGAYEQYF
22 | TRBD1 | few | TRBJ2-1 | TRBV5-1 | TGCGCCAGCAGCTTTCCGGGGACCGGGACAGGGGTTGGTAGCGGAATATACAATGAGCAGTTCTTC | CASSFPGTGTGVGSGIYNEQFF
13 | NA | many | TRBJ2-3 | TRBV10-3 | TGTGCCATCAGCCCGCCCGCGGGGGATACGCAGTATTTT | CAISPPAGDTQYF
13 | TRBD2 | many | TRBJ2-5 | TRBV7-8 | TGTGCCAGCAGCTGGCGACTAGCGGAGACCCAGTACTTC | CASSWRLAETQYF
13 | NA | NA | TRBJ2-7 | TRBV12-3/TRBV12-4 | TGTGCCAGCAATTCCTCTTTTATCTACGAGCAGTACTTC | CASNSSFIYEQYF
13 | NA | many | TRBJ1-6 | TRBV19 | TGTGCCAGTAACTCGGGGTCGAATTCACCCCTCCACTTT | CASNSGSNSPLHF
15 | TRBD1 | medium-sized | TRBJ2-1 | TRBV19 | TGTGCCAGTAGTAGCCCCGGGACAGGGGTGAATGAGCAGTTCTTC | CASSSPGTGVNEQFF
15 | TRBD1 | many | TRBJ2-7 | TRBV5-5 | TGTGCCAGCAGCTCGAAAGACAGGGGTACATACGAGCAGTACTTC | CASSSKDRGTYEQYF
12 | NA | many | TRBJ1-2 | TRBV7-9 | TGTGCCAGCAGGTACGACAGTTCTGGCTACACCTTC | CASRYDSSGYTF
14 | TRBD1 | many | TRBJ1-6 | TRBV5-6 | TGTGCCAGCAGCACGGACAGGGACGGATCACCCCTCCACTTT | CASSTDRDGSPLHF
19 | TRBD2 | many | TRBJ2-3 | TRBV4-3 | TGCGCCAGCAGCCAAGATTTACAACCGGGACTAGCGGGCACAGATACGCAGTATTTT | CASSQDLQPGLAGTDTQYF
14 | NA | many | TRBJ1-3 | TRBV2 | TGTGCCAGCATCTATGAAAGGGCTGGAAACACCATATATTTT | CASIYERAGNTIYF
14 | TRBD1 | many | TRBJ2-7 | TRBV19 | TGTGCCAGTAGTATAAGGCAGGGGGCCCACGAGCAGTACTTC | CASSIRQGAHEQYF
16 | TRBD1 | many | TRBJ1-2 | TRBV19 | TGTGCCAGTAGTAGATCCGGGACAGGACAAAACTATGGCTACACCTTC | CASSRSGTGQNYGYTF
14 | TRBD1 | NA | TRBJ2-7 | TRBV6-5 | TGTGCCAGCAGTTCAAAGACAGGGGCCTACGAGCAGTACTTC | CASSSKTGAYEQYF
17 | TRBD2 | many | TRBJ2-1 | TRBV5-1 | TGCGCCAGCAGCTCCCGAGAAGCGGGGACCTCCTACAATGAGCAGTTCTTC | CASSSREAGTSYNEQFF
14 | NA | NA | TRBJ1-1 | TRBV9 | TGTGCCAGCAGCACCGAGGGGGGGAACACTGAAGCTTTCTTT | CASSTEGGNTEAFF
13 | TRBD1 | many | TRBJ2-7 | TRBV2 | TGTGCCAGCAGTGCGGACAGGGGGTTCGAGCAGTACTTC | CASSADRGFEQYF
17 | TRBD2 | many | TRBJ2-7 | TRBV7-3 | TGTGCCAGCAGCTTAACTGGTGGAGCGGGAGGGTCCTACGAGCAGTACTTC | CASSLTGGAGGSYEQYF
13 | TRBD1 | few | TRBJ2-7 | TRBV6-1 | TGTGCCAGCAGCCGACAGGGGTTCTACGAGCAGTACTTC | CASSRQGFYEQYF
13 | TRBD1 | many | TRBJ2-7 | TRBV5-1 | TGCGCCAGCAGCTTGACAGGGGAATACGAGCAGTACTTC | CASSLTGEYEQYF
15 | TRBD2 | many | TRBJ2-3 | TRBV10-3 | TGTGCCATCAGTGACGCTAGCGGGAGCCCAGATACGCAGTATTTT | CAISDASGSPDTQYF
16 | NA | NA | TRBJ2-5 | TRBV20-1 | TGCAGTGCTAGTCGGGGCACAGGGTCAAAAGGGGAGACCCAGTACTTC | CSASRGTGSKGETQYF
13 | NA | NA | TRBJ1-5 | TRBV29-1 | TGCAGCGTTGAAGTGGGGCCCCATCAGCCCCAGCATTTT | CSVEVGPHQPQHF
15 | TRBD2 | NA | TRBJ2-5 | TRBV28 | TGTGCCAGCAGAGGGACTAGCGGGAGTCTGGAGACCCAGTACTTC | CASRGTSGSLETQYF
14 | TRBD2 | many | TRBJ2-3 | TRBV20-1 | TGCAGTGCTAAGCGACTAGCGGGAGTAGATACGCAGTATTTT | CSAKRLAGVDTQYF
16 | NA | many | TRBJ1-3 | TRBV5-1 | TGCGCCAGCAGCTCAAATAACATAGCCGCCGGAAACACCATATATTTT | CASSSNNIAAGNTIYF
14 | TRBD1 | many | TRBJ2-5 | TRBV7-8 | TGTGCCAGCAGCCATAGACAGGGGGTGGAGACCCAGTACTTC | CASSHRQGVETQYF
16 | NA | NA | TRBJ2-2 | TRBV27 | TGTGCCAGCAGTTTAAGCAGGGGATGGAACACCGGGGAGCTGTTTTTT | CASSLSRGWNTGELFF
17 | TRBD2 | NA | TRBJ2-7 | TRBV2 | TGTGCCAGCAGTGATCCGGGACTAGCGGGGCTCGGGGACGAGCAGTACTTC | CASSDPGLAGLGDEQYF
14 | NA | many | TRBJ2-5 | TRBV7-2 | TGTGCCAGCAGCACCGATGCCCGTGAAGAGACCCAGTACTTC | CASSTDAREETQYF
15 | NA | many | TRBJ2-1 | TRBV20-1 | TGCAGTGCTAGACCCCCCAAACCCTCCTACAATGAGCAGTTCTTC | CSARPPKPSYNEQFF
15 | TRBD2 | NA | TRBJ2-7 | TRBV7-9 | TGTGCCAGCAGCTTAGGACTAGCGGGAGAGTACGAGCAGTACTTC | CASSLGLAGEYEQYF
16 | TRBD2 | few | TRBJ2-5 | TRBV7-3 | TGTGCCAGCAGCCCCCGGCTAGCGGGGGGGCAAGAGACCCAGTACTTC | CASSPRLAGGQETQYF
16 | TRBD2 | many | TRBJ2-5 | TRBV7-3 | TGTGCCAGCAGCGATTCTAGCGGGACAACCTCAGGGACCCAGTACTTC | CASSDSSGTTSGTQYF
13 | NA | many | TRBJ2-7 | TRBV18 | TGTGCCAGCTCACCACCGAATCCCTACGAGCAGTACTTC | CASSPPNPYEQYF
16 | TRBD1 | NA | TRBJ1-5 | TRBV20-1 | TGCAGTGCTAGAGTCTCCGGGACAGGGGTCAATCAGCCCCAGCATTTT | CSARVSGTGVNQPQHF